Below, 8 T cell receptor beta chains from the same sample are listed, as sequenced in a study of blood T cell repertoires in COVID-19. Only in-frame clones appear in the TCRdb table, and some are missing; sequencing was by immunoSEQ multiplex PCR. The sample contains fewer than 200,000 clones, under 80% of which appear only once. The sequencing input was peripheral blood. All receptors derive from a man aged 65 to 85 with acute or convalescent COVID-19.

This sequence joins TRBV7-6 and TRBJ2-2, with 7 bases identical to TRBD1. The CDR3 runs 16 residues. Germline CDR1 is SGHVS and CDR2 is FNYEAQ. Germline trimming cut 2 bases from V and 7 bases from J; bases unmatched to any gene: 10. CDR3 sequence reads: CASSLWNRGLGGELFF. The DNA for the CDR3 is TGTGCCAGCAGCTTATGGAACAGGGGATTGGGCGGGGAGCTGTTTTTT.

The chain carries TRBV4-3 and TRBJ1-2; the D is unclear. The CDR3 has 13 amino acids. Trimming cost V 0 bases and J 4 bases, with 6 bases left between them. Germline CDR1 and CDR2: LGHNA and YSLEER. The CDR3 DNA reads as TGCGCCAGCAGCCAAGACCTGAGCTATGGCTACACCTTC. As protein: CASSQDLSYGYTF.

The chain joins TRBV11-2 to TRBJ2-7, with TRBD2 identical over 8 bases. Germline V gene lookup returns CDR1 SGHAT and CDR2 FQNNGV. V dropped 5 bases and J dropped 3; count of bases not matched to a gene: 6. This CDR3 is 14 amino acids long. The CDR3 loop reads CASSQRGGLYEQYF. CDR3 coding DNA: TGTGCCAGCAGCCAACGCGGGGGGCTCTACGAGCAGTACTTC.

The chain links TRBV5-1 to TRBJ2-2; 7 nucleotides match TRBD1. Trimming took 3 bases from V and 3 from J; bases not matched to a gene: 5. This CDR3 is 15 amino acids long. Germline V gene sequence: CDR1 SGHRS, CDR2 YFSETQ. The DNA of the CDR3 is TGCGCCAGCAGCTACACAGGGGTTGACACCGGGGAGCTGTTTTTT. Encoded protein: CASSYTGVDTGELFF.

The genes are TRBV30 and TRBJ2-5; weak D call: TRBD2 (6 bases). V was clipped by 3 bases and J by 7 bases, with 12 bases between them. The germline gives CDR1 GTSNPN, CDR2 SVGIG (reference sequence). There are 12 residues in the CDR3. CDR3 protein: CAWRWQGGTQYF. The CDR3 nucleotides read TGTGCCTGGAGGTGGCAGGGAGGGACCCAGTACTTC.

The table lists this clone with many counts. The gene calls are TRBV12-3 or TRBV12-4 and TRBJ2-4; possible D gene TRBD2, 6 bases. V lost 6 bases and J lost 5, with 11 bases in between. The CDR3 extends over 13 amino acids. CDR3 region: CASSRRDQNIQYF. For the CDR3, the DNA is TGTGCCAGCAGCCGGAGGGACCAAAACATTCAGTACTTC.

The V and J genes are TRBV19 and TRBJ1-5, with D possibly being TRBD1 (5 bases). Germline V gene sequence: CDR1 LNHDA, CDR2 SQIVND (reference sequence). Trimming took off 3 bases at V and 0 bases at J, with 15 bases between the two ends. This CDR3 is 17 amino acids long. The CDR3 nucleotides read TGTGCCAGTAGTATGAAGGGGAAAGGGTCTAGCAATCAGCCCCAGCATTTT. It codes for CASSMKGKGSSNQPQHF.

V usage is TRBV7-9 and J usage is TRBJ1-4, with a weak D call TRBD1 (5 bases). There are 15 residues in the CDR3. V lost 0 bases to trimming and J lost 4 bases, with 9 bases between them. Germline CDR1 SEHNR, CDR2 FQNEAQ (reference sequence). In DNA, the CDR3 is TGTGCCAGCAGCTTAGCGCAGGGTTATAATGAAAAACTGTTTTTT. This encodes CASSLAQGYNEKLFF.